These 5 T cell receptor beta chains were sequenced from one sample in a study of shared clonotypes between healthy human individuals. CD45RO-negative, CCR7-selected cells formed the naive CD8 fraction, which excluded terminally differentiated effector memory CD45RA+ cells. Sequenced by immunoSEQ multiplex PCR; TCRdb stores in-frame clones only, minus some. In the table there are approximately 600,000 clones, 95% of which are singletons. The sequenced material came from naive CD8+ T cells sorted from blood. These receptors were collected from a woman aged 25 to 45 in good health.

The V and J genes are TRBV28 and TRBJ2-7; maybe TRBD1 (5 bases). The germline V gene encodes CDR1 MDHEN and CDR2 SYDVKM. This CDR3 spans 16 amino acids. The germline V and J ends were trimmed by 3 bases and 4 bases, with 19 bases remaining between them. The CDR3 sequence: CASSFPAQGAVYEQYF. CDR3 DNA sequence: TGTGCCAGCAGTTTCCCCGCGCAGGGTGCCGTGTACGAGCAGTACTTC.

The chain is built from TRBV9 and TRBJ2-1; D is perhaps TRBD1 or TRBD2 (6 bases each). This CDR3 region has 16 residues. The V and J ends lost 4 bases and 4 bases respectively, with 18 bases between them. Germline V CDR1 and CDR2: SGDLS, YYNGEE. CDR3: CASSPGGGGGYNEQFF. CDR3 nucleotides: TGTGCCAGCAGCCCCGGGGGCGGAGGGGGGTACAATGAGCAGTTCTTC.

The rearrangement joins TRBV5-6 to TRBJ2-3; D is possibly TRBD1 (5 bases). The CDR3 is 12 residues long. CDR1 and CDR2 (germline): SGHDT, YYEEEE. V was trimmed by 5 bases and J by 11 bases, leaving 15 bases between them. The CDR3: CASSPRGAGQYF. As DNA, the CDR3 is TGTGCCAGCAGTCCAAGGGGCGCTGGGCAGTATTTT. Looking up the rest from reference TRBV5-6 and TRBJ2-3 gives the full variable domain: DAGVTQSPTHLIKTRGQQVTLRCSPKSGHDTVSWYQQALGQGPQFIFQYYEEEERQRGNFPDRFSGHQFPNYSSELNVNALLLGDSALYLCASSPRGAGQYFGPGTRLTVL.

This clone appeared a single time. CDR3 protein: CASSFKFQGYTEAFF. In nucleotides, the CDR3 is TGTGCCAGCAGTTTCAAGTTCCAGGGCTACACTGAAGCTTTCTTT. The chain combines TRBV28 with TRBJ1-1; D might be TRBD1 (5 bases). V shed 3 bases and J shed 3 bases, with 14 bases lying between them. This CDR3 region has 15 residues. Per germline, CDR1 MDHEN and CDR2 SYDVKM.

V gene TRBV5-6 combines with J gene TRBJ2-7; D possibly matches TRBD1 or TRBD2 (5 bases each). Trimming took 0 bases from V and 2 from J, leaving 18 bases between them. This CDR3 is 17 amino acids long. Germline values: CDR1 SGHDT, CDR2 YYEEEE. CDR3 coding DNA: TGTGCCAGCAGCTTGGTTTGGGGACCCTTAGGGGCCTACGAGCAGTACTTC. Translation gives CASSLVWGPLGAYEQYF.